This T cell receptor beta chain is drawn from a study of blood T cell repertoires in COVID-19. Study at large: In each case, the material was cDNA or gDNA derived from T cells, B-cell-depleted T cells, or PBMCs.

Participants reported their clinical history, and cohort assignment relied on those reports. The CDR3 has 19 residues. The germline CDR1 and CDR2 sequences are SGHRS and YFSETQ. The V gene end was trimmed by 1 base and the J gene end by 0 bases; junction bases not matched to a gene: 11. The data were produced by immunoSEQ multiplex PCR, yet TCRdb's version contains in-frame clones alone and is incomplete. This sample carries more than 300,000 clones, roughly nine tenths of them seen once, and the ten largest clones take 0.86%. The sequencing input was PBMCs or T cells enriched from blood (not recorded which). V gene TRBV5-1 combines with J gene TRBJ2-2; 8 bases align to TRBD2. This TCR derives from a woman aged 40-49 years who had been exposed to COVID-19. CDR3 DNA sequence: TGCGCCAGCAGCTTGACGGCTAGCGGGTCCCCCTCGAACACCGGGGAGCTGTTTTTT. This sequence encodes CASSLTASGSPSNTGELFF.